Below are 28 T cell receptor beta chains sequenced from a single sample in a study of blood T cell repertoires in COVID-19. Generated by immunoSEQ multiplex PCR, the TCRdb table keeps only in-frame clones and is missing some. The table shows 250,000 to 300,000 clones, with 75% to 90% occurring only once. The sequenced sample was peripheral blood. Every receptor here comes from a woman in her seventies with COVID-19, enrolled during active disease.

The rearrangement uses TRBV10-3 and TRBJ2-1; tentatively, D is TRBD1 (6 bases). The CDR3 runs to 12 residues. Trimming cost V 9 bases and J 8 bases, with 14 bases left between them. Looked up from germline, CDR1 is ENHRY and CDR2 is SYGVKD. CDR3 in amino acids: CAIQGGGDEQFF. The DNA for the CDR3 is TGTGCCATACAGGGTGGGGGTGATGAGCAGTTCTTC.

The gene calls are TRBV19 and TRBJ2-2; 10 nucleotides align to TRBD2. The CDR3 consists of 13 residues. Trimming took 11 bases from V and 4 from J; bases not matched to a gene: 4. Germline V CDR1 and CDR2: LNHDA, SQIVND (reference sequence). The CDR3 DNA follows: TGTGCCTCGAGCGGGGGGGCCACCGGGGAGCTGTTTTTT. Translated: CASSGGATGELFF.

The rearrangement joins TRBV2 to TRBJ2-7; D is possibly TRBD2 (6 bases). Germline V CDR1 and CDR2: SNHLY, FYNNEI. This CDR3 spans 14 amino acids. The V end was cut by 7 bases, the J end by 6 bases, with 19 bases between. The CDR3 reads CASTGTDGVGEQYF. Written as DNA, the CDR3 is TGTGCCAGCACCGGGACTGACGGAGTCGGCGAGCAGTACTTC. Filled out from reference TRBV2 and TRBJ2-7, the complete variable domain reads EPEVTQTPSHQVTQMGQEVILRCVPISNHLYFYWYRQILGQKVEFLVSFYNNEISEKSEIFDDQFSVERPDGSNFTLKIRSTKLEDSAMYFCASTGTDGVGEQYFGPGTRLTVT.

V gene TRBV18 combines with J gene TRBJ1-3; no definite D call. Trimming took 3 bases from V and 4 from J, leaving 16 bases between them. The CDR3 spans 16 residues. Germline CDR1 KGHSH, CDR2 LQKENI. As DNA, the CDR3 is TGTGCCAGCTCACCCCAGAGGGAAGCACGAGGAAACACCATATATTTT. Translating gives CASSPQREARGNTIYF.

This chain links TRBV23-1 with TRBJ1-1; 8 nucleotides align to TRBD1. TRBV23-1 is an ORF for which the function is uncertain. The CDR3 consists of 16 residues. V trimming: 3 bases; J trimming: 1 base; junction bases outside the gene matches: 7. CDR3 DNA sequence: TGCGCCAGCAGTCAGGACAGGGAAACGCCGAACACTGAAGCTTTCTTT. This encodes CASSQDRETPNTEAFF.

V is TRBV21-1 and J is TRBJ2-6; the DNA was not compared with TRBD1, the D call given in the table. TRBV21-1 corresponds to a pseudogene. The CDR3 is 18 residues long. The CDR3 reads CASNLRGQFVSGANVLTF. CDR3 nucleotides: TGTGCCAGCAACCTCCGGGGACAGTTCGTCTCTGGGGCCAACGTCCTGACTTTC.

The sample holds one count of this clone. The genes are TRBV7-2 and TRBJ1-6; the D is unclear. This CDR3 contains 12 residues. CDR1 and CDR2 (germline): SGHTA, FQGNSA. With 5 bases removed from V and 13 bases from J, the gap between germline ends came to 12 bases. The CDR3 is CASSPGGVPLHF. CDR3 sequence (DNA): TGTGCCAGCAGCCCAGGCGGGGTCCCCCTCCACTTT.

The V and J genes are TRBV12-5 and TRBJ1-1, with a weak D call TRBD1 (5 bases). The V end was cut by 3 bases, the J end by 4 bases, with 18 bases between. CDR1 LGHNT and CDR2 FRNRAP come from the germline V gene. CDR3 length: 16 amino acids. The CDR3 DNA reads TGTGCTAGTGGTTTCCTCCCTAAGGGGCTTATCACTGAAGCTTTCTTT. This codes for CASGFLPKGLITEAFF.

This clone appeared once. V and J are TRBV4-2 and TRBJ1-1; the D is unclear. CDR3 length: 15 amino acids. Germline V gene lookup returns CDR1 LGHNA and CDR2 YNFKEQ. V lost 0 bases and J lost 6, with 14 bases in between. CDR3 in DNA: TGTGCCAGCAGCCAAGATTCCCAGAGGATCCCTGAAGCTTTCTTT. Translated: CASSQDSQRIPEAFF.

Worth noting for this clone: The same CDR3 can be traced to other DNA sequences in this sample. The V call is TRBV24-1, the J call TRBJ2-1, with TRBD1 as a possible D gene (5 bases). With 3 bases removed from V and 7 bases from J, the gap between germline ends came to 12 bases. This CDR3 spans 14 amino acids. From germline, CDR1 is KGHDR and CDR2 SFDVKD. The CDR3 protein is CATSDPRQGNEQFF. The CDR3 DNA sequence: TGTGCCACCAGTGATCCCCGTCAGGGAAATGAGCAGTTCTTC.

V and J are TRBV5-1 and TRBJ1-1; D is unclear. This CDR3 has 12 residues. Deletions cut 1 base from V and 1 base from J, with 2 bases between. Germline CDR1 and CDR2: SGHRS and YFSETQ. The CDR3: CASSLQNTEAFF. The DNA for the CDR3 is TGCGCCAGCAGCTTGCAGAACACTGAAGCTTTCTTT.

The V gene is TRBV7-9, the J gene TRBJ2-3, with 13 bases matching TRBD2. Looked up from germline, CDR1 is SEHNR and CDR2 is FQNEAQ (reference sequence). This CDR3 is 13 amino acids long. The CDR3 sequence: CAGGLAGPDTQYF. DNA for the CDR3: TGTGCGGGGGGACTAGCGGGGCCAGATACGCAGTATTTT.

The chain uses TRBV7-9 and TRBJ1-2; 7 nucleotides match TRBD1. The length of the CDR3 is 14 residues. CDR1 is SEHNR and CDR2 is FQNEAQ in the germline V gene (reference sequence). Unmatched junction bases numbered 6, after V lost 1 base and J lost 7 bases. This chain's CDR3 is CASSLGQGGFGYTF. CDR3 in DNA: TGTGCCAGCAGCTTAGGACAGGGAGGCTTTGGCTACACCTTC.

The genes are TRBV4-3 and TRBJ2-1, with TRBD1 as a possible D gene (6 bases). The CDR3 spans 16 residues. Trimming took 0 bases from V and 0 from J, leaving 9 bases between them. Germline loops: CDR1 LGHNA, CDR2 YSLEER. The CDR3 coding sequence is TGCGCCAGCAGCCAAGACGGCAGGGGCTCCTACAATGAGCAGTTCTTC. This gives the protein CASSQDGRGSYNEQFF.

The rearrangement links TRBV3-1 (or the pseudogene TRBV3-2) to TRBJ2-1; 8 positions match TRBD2. This CDR3 is built from 15 residues. With 4 bases clipped from V and 6 bases from J, the junction kept 8 bases outside the gene matches. Germline CDR1 LGHDT, CDR2 YNNKEL (reference sequence). CDR3 protein: CASSLQGLDPNEQFF. The CDR3 bases are TGTGCCAGCAGCCTTCAGGGACTAGACCCCAATGAGCAGTTCTTC.

This clone was seen only a few times. The chain carries TRBV7-9 and TRBJ2-2, with D maybe TRBD2 (6 bases). CDR1 is SEHNR, CDR2 FQNEAQ, per germline (reference sequence). The ends were cut back, 1 base at V and 2 bases at J, with 14 bases in the middle. There are 17 residues in the CDR3. The DNA for the CDR3 is TGTGCCAGCAGCTTAGTGCGCGGGACTGTCAACACCGGGGAGCTGTTTTTT. Translation gives CASSLVRGTVNTGELFF.

This chain joins TRBV5-1 and TRBJ2-7, with 8 bases identical to TRBD1. Germline CDR1 reads SGHRS; CDR2 reads YFSETQ. This CDR3 spans 12 amino acids. V was clipped by 1 base and J by 8 bases; unmatched bases: 2. The CDR3 DNA reads as TGCGCCAGCAGCTTGACAGGGGGACAGCAGTACTTC. Its protein product is CASSLTGGQQYF.

The chain carries TRBV4-1 and TRBJ2-5; 9 bases map to TRBD2. The CDR3 runs to 17 residues. From germline, CDR1 is MGHRA and CDR2 YSYEKL. V was clipped by 4 bases and J by 2 bases; unmatched bases: 11. The CDR3 loop reads CASSRVLRGLAQETQYF. DNA of the CDR3: TGCGCCAGCAGCCGGGTACTAAGGGGACTAGCTCAAGAGACCCAGTACTTC.

CDR3 sequence reads: CASSEPPGRLREQYF. CDR3 nucleotide sequence: TGTGCCAGCAGTGAACCTCCCGGACGGCTCCGGGAGCAGTATTTT. This rearrangement joins TRBV6-1 to TRBJ2-3, with D possibly matching TRBD2 (5 bases). This CDR3 has 15 amino acids. The germline V gene encodes CDR1 MNHNS and CDR2 SASEGT. The ends were cut back, 2 bases at V and 11 bases at J, with 20 bases in the middle.

J is TRBJ1-2 and V is TRBV7-2; the match to TRBD1 covers 7 bases. This CDR3 region has 14 residues. In germline, CDR1 is SGHTA, CDR2 FQGNSA. J lost 8 bases, V lost 5 bases, and 11 bases had no gene match. The CDR3 loop reads CASSRGGQAWGYTF. In DNA form, the CDR3 reads TGTGCCAGCAGCCGTGGCGGACAGGCTTGGGGCTACACCTTC.

The V and J genes are TRBV28 and TRBJ1-5; D perhaps matches TRBD1 (6 bases). V was shortened by 10 bases and J by 2 bases, with 15 bases between the two germline ends. CDR1 MDHEN and CDR2 SYDVKM come from the germline V gene. CDR3 length equals 14 residues. As DNA, the CDR3 is TGTGCCACTGGACAGTCGTCGGGCAATCAGCCCCAGCATTTT. Protein: CATGQSSGNQPQHF.

V and J are TRBV4-1 and TRBJ1-4; the D is unclear. The ends were cut back, 1 base at V and 0 bases at J, with 6 bases in the middle. The CDR3 runs to 15 residues. The germline V gene encodes CDR1 MGHRA and CDR2 YSYEKL. This CDR3 is CASSQGASTNEKLFF. Here the CDR3 DNA reads TGCGCCAGCAGCCAAGGCGCCTCAACTAATGAAAAACTGTTTTTT.

The gene calls are TRBV4-2 and TRBJ1-2; D not certain. V was cut by 0 bases and J by 8 bases, with 13 bases left in between. Germline CDR1 and CDR2: LGHNA and YNFKEQ. The CDR3 consists of 14 residues. The DNA for the CDR3 is TGTGCCAGCAGCCAAGATTTGGTCTCTGGCGGCTACACCTTC. Translated: CASSQDLVSGGYTF.

This chain joins TRBV4-2 and TRBJ2-7; 10 bases fit TRBD2. Germline assignment: CDR1 LGHNA and CDR2 YNFKEQ. This CDR3 has 17 amino acids. Germline trimming cut 0 bases from V and 7 bases from J; bases unmatched to any gene: 12. In DNA form, the CDR3 reads TGTGCCAGCAGCCAAGATCCAGCGGGGGGGCCGATAGAAGAGCAGTACTTC. Amino acid sequence: CASSQDPAGGPIEEQYF.

The CDR3 reads CASSLVFGGGWSYEQYF. The CDR3 nucleotides read TGCGCCAGCAGCTTGGTTTTCGGGGGAGGCTGGTCCTACGAGCAGTACTTC. The genes are TRBV5-1 and TRBJ2-7, with D tentatively TRBD2 (6 bases). This CDR3 has 17 amino acids. Germline V CDR1 and CDR2: SGHRS, YFSETQ. V was pared by 0 bases and J by 1 base, with 17 bases between.

The gene calls are TRBV18 and TRBJ1-1; 7 nucleotides match TRBD1. V lost 4 bases to trimming and J lost 3 bases; unmatched junction nucleotides: 2. Germline CDR1 and CDR2: KGHSH and LQKENI. CDR3 length: 13 residues. The CDR3 is CASSRGTDTEAFF. CDR3 DNA: TGTGCCAGCTCACGAGGGACAGACACTGAAGCTTTCTTT.

This rearrangement joins TRBV27 to TRBJ1-2; D possibly corresponds to TRBD1 (5 bases). The CDR3 length is 14 residues. Germline values: CDR1 MNHEY, CDR2 SMNVEV (reference sequence). V lost 5 bases and J lost 8, with 18 bases in between. CDR3 region: CASSGLKGRIGYTF. DNA for the CDR3: TGTGCCAGCAGTGGCTTAAAGGGGCGTATAGGCTACACCTTC.

V usage is TRBV4-1 and J usage is TRBJ1-2; D call uncertain. Germline V gene sequence: CDR1 MGHRA, CDR2 YSYEKL. V shed 1 base and J shed 2 bases, with 11 bases lying between them. The CDR3 is made up of 15 amino acids. The CDR3 protein is CASSQGIGRNYGYTF. CDR3 nucleotides: TGCGCCAGCAGCCAAGGAATAGGGAGAAACTATGGCTACACCTTC.